Shown below are 30 T cell receptor beta chains from a single sample sequenced in a study of T cells in Graves' hyperthyroidism and ophthalmopathy. RNA transcripts yielded amplified TCR beta CDR3 regions. RT-PCR in the first round (using the HTBI primer set) targeted the TCR CDR3. Using its own MiXCR run on the multiplex PCR reads, TCRdb lists one record per CDR3 protein. The table records about 570,000 distinct CDR3 sequences, approximately 44% of them present only once. Sequenced sample: peripheral blood or thyroid tissue (not recorded which). These receptors originate from an adult woman with Graves' disease, either hyperthyroidism or ophthalmopathy (not recorded which).

There are many counts of this clonotype. The J gene is TRBJ2-7, the V gene TRBV9; possible D gene TRBD2, 5 bases. This CDR3 spans 15 amino acids. The germline CDR1 and CDR2 sequences are SGDLS and YYNGEE. V was trimmed by 0 bases and J by 2 bases, leaving 12 bases between them. The CDR3: CASSVEVGDTYEQYF. The CDR3 DNA follows: TGTGCCAGCAGCGTAGAGGTGGGAGATACCTACGAGCAGTACTTC.

The DNA of the CDR3 is TGTGCCAGCAGCTTAGCCGGGAGGGTAAAAACTGAAGCTTTCTTT. It codes for CASSLAGRVKTEAFF. The chain uses TRBV7-6 and TRBJ1-1; D is undetermined. This CDR3 is 15 amino acids long. Trimming pared 0 bases from V and 5 bases from J, leaving 13 bases between. Per germline, CDR1 SGHVS and CDR2 FNYEAQ. The whole variable domain, filled in from reference TRBV7-6 and TRBJ1-1, reads GAGVSQSPRYKVTKRGQDVALRCDPISGHVSLYWYRQALGQGPEFLTYFNYEAQQDKSGLPNDRFSAERPEGSISTLTIQRTEQRDSAMYRCASSLAGRVKTEAFFGQGTRLTVV.

The rearrangement uses TRBV2 and TRBJ1-5, with no clear D. V was pared by 6 bases and J by 14 bases, with 17 bases between. Looked up from germline, CDR1 is SNHLY and CDR2 is FYNNEI. The CDR3 consists of 12 residues. The CDR3 reads CASSSLGTYEHF. The CDR3 DNA reads TGTGCCAGCAGCTCACTAGGAACCTACGAGCATTTT.

Concerning this clonotype: A much larger clone differs by one base, so this may be a read error. The rearrangement uses TRBV5-5 and TRBJ2-7; a possible D gene is TRBD2 (5 bases). CDR3 size: 14 residues. CDR1 is SGHKS and CDR2 is YYEKEE in the germline V gene (reference sequence). The CDR3 sequence is CASSPAAGPYEQHF. CDR3 in DNA: TGTGCCAGCAGCCCAGCCGCGGGTCCCTACGAGCAGCACTTC.

With respect to this clonotype: A much larger clone differs by one base, so this may be a read error. The chain is built from TRBV4-2 and TRBJ1-6; D unresolved. V dropped 2 bases and J dropped 11 bases, with 13 bases sitting between them. This CDR3 has 14 residues. CDR1 is LGHNA, CDR2 YNFKEQ, per germline. For the CDR3, the DNA is TGTGCCAGCAGCCAACCCCTTAGCAATACACCCCTCCACTTT. Amino acids: CASSQPLSNTPLHF.

This rearrangement joins TRBV10-1 to TRBJ1-4; D ambiguous. V was clipped by 4 bases and J by 0 bases, with 9 bases between them. Germline V lookup: CDR1 WNHNN, CDR2 SYGVQD (reference sequence). This CDR3 is 15 amino acids long. CDR3 sequence: CASSARVATNEKLFF. CDR3 in DNA: TGCGCCAGCAGTGCGAGGGTTGCAACTAATGAAAAACTGTTTTTT.

In this sample, this clonotype turned up many times. The chain recombines TRBV7-8 with TRBJ2-5; D is perhaps TRBD2 (6 bases). Germline values: CDR1 SGHVS, CDR2 FQNEAQ. Trimming left V 4 bases short and J 5 bases short, with 23 bases between. CDR3 length: 17 residues. The CDR3 loop reads CASSSDGSPLLRETQYF. The DNA of the CDR3 is TGTGCCAGCAGCTCAGACGGGAGCCCTCTTTTGCGGGAGACCCAGTACTTC.

This clonotype was observed many times. This sequence joins TRBV6-5 and TRBJ2-7; 10 nucleotides align to TRBD2. The V and J ends lost 4 bases and 3 bases, in that order; junction bases with no gene match: 3. The CDR3 totals 14 residues. Germline values: CDR1 MNHEY, CDR2 SVGAGI. The CDR3 spells CASSWSGRGYEQYF. Here the CDR3 DNA reads TGTGCCAGCAGTTGGAGCGGGAGGGGCTACGAGCAGTACTTC.

With regard to this clonotype: This may stem from a read error, because a much larger clone lies one nucleotide away. The rearrangement uses TRBV10-3 and TRBJ2-7; D is unclear. This CDR3 contains 14 residues. CDR1 is ENHRY and CDR2 is SYGVKD in the germline V gene. Trimming took off 5 bases at V and 1 base at J, with 12 bases between the two ends. Written as DNA, the CDR3 is TGTGCCATCAGTTACTCGAGCAGGTCCTACGAGCAGTACTTC. Encoded protein: CAISYSSRSYEQYF.

With respect to this clonotype: This may be a read error: a much more frequent sequence differs by one nucleotide. The chain has TRBV4-1 and TRBJ2-5; D is unresolved. The V gene lost 1 base and the J gene lost 9 bases, with 9 bases spanning the gap. The germline V gene encodes CDR1 MGHRA and CDR2 YSYEKL. The CDR3 has 12 amino acids. The CDR3 sequence: CASSQGESPQYF. CDR3 nucleotide sequence: TGCGCCAGCAGCCAAGGAGAAAGCCCCCAGTACTTC.

This clonotype appeared many times. The V gene is TRBV11-2, the J gene TRBJ2-7; the D gene could be TRBD1 or TRBD2 (5 bases each). V was trimmed by 3 bases and J by 0 bases, leaving 12 bases between them. There are 15 residues in the CDR3. Germline V CDR1 and CDR2: SGHAT, FQNNGV. Written as DNA, the CDR3 is TGTGCCAGCAGCTTTGACGGGACCGGCTCCTACGAGCAGTACTTC. Translation gives CASSFDGTGSYEQYF.

This clonotype was counted at least ten times. The chain has TRBV5-1 and TRBJ2-2; no reliable D call. Germline values: CDR1 SGHRS, CDR2 YFSETQ. Trimming took 3 bases from V and 1 from J, leaving 10 bases between them. There are 15 residues in the CDR3. Written as DNA, the CDR3 is TGCGCCAGCAGCTCGGGTCACCAGAACACCGGGGAGCTGTTTTTT. Amino acid sequence: CASSSGHQNTGELFF.

This clonotype was counted at least ten times. The chain couples TRBV2 to TRBJ1-4; no reliable D call. The CDR3 contains 14 residues. The V end lost 6 bases, the J end lost 4 bases, and 12 bases lay between the germline ends. CDR1 SNHLY and CDR2 FYNNEI come from the germline V gene. The CDR3 loop reads CASSYSVFNEKLFF. The CDR3 nucleotides read TGTGCCAGCAGCTATTCAGTCTTTAATGAAAAACTGTTTTTT.

The chain uses TRBV9 and TRBJ1-1, with D hard to call. The germline V gene encodes CDR1 SGDLS and CDR2 YYNGEE. The CDR3 consists of 13 residues. The V end lost 0 bases, the J end lost 5 bases, and 8 bases lay between the germline ends. The CDR3 spells CASSVDHGTEAFF. The CDR3 DNA reads TGTGCCAGCAGCGTAGATCACGGGACTGAAGCTTTCTTT.

The rearrangement uses TRBV7-2 and TRBJ2-5; TRBD1 agrees at 8 bases. The CDR3 sequence is 14 residues long. The germline gives CDR1 SGHTA, CDR2 FQGNSA. J lost 5 bases, V lost 6 bases, and 8 bases had no gene match. For the CDR3, the DNA is TGTGCCAGCAGTTCTCGGACAGGGCCGGAGACCCAGTACTTC. Protein: CASSSRTGPETQYF.

This clonotype has a count of ten or more. The genes are TRBV20-1 and TRBJ1-5, with a tentative D call TRBD1 (5 bases). The V end was cut by 0 bases, the J end by 7 bases, with 10 bases between. The CDR3 runs 13 residues. Germline CDR1 and CDR2: DFQATT and SNEGSKA (reference sequence). The DNA of the CDR3 is TGCAGTGCTAGAGATGGCAGGGACCAGCCCCAGCATTTT. This translates into CSARDGRDQPQHF.

The chain has TRBV12-3 or TRBV12-4 and TRBJ1-5, with 7 bases matching TRBD1. V shed 1 base and J 7 bases; nucleotides not matched to a gene: 7. The CDR3 is made up of 15 amino acids. This CDR3 reads CASSLVVEGAQPQHF. CDR3 sequence (DNA): TGTGCCAGCAGTTTAGTAGTAGAGGGGGCGCAGCCCCAGCATTTT.

There are many counts of this clonotype. The gene calls are TRBV20-1 and TRBJ2-2; 7 positions agree with TRBD2. The CDR3 contains 17 residues. Germline values: CDR1 DFQATT, CDR2 SNEGSKA (reference sequence). J lost 5 bases, V lost 0 bases, and 12 bases had no gene match. CDR3 sequence (DNA): TGCAGTGCTAGAGATCTGCGGGGGTTGGAGTGGACCGGGGAGCTGTTTTTT. It encodes CSARDLRGLEWTGELFF.

This clonotype was recorded a few times. The chain employs TRBV28 and TRBJ1-1; a possible D gene is TRBD1 (6 bases). Trimming cost V 6 bases and J 4 bases, with 18 bases left between them. Germline CDR1 reads MDHEN; CDR2 reads SYDVKM. The CDR3 contains 15 residues. The chain's CDR3 is CASSRTDKGGTEAFF. Written as DNA, the CDR3 is TGTGCCAGCAGCCGAACGGACAAAGGGGGCACTGAAGCTTTCTTT.

The chain carries TRBV15 and TRBJ1-1; D is unclear. Trimming pared 1 base from V and 4 bases from J, leaving 7 bases between. Germline V gives CDR1 LNHNV, CDR2 YYDKDF (reference sequence). CDR3 size: 13 residues. The CDR3 protein is CATSRVGLTEAFF. In DNA, the CDR3 is TGTGCCACCAGCAGAGTTGGGCTCACTGAAGCTTTCTTT. The full variable domain, completed using reference TRBV15 and TRBJ1-1, is DAMVIQNPRYQVTQFGKPVTLSCSQTLNHNVMYWYQQKSSQAPKLLFHYYDKDFNNEADTPDNFQSRRPNTSFCFLDIRSPGLGDTAMYLCATSRVGLTEAFFGQGTRLTVV.

V gene TRBV20-1 combines with J gene TRBJ2-5, with 7 bases that match TRBD2. J was trimmed by 5 bases and V by 3 bases; bases with no gene match: 6. Germline V gives CDR1 DFQATT, CDR2 SNEGSKA (reference sequence). This CDR3 is 13 amino acids long. The chain's CDR3 is CSASRGVSETQYF. CDR3 sequence (DNA): TGCAGTGCTAGTCGGGGGGTATCGGAGACCCAGTACTTC.

The chain joins TRBV24-1 to TRBJ1-5; no clear D. Trimming left V 4 bases short and J 5 bases short, with 11 bases between. From germline, CDR1 is KGHDR and CDR2 SFDVKD. This CDR3 has 14 residues. CDR3 in amino acids: CATSDRFGDQPQHF. The CDR3 DNA reads TGTGCCACCAGTGACAGGTTCGGAGATCAGCCCCAGCATTTT.

The V and J genes are TRBV12-3 or TRBV12-4 and TRBJ1-5; no definite D call. There are 14 residues in the CDR3. V was pared by 11 bases and J by 7 bases, with 21 bases between. This CDR3 is CACTRTGSNQPQHF. DNA of the CDR3: TGTGCCTGCACCCGCACCGGTTCCAACCAGCCCCAGCATTTT.

This clonotype was detected many times. The chain recombines TRBV19 with TRBJ2-5; the D call may be TRBD1 or TRBD2 (5 bases each). Trimming cost V 2 bases and J 8 bases, with 15 bases left between them. Germline V gene data show CDR1 as LNHDA and CDR2 as SQIVND (reference sequence). The CDR3 spans 14 residues. CDR3 protein: CASSISPGQGTQYF. CDR3 nucleotides: TGTGCCAGTAGTATAAGTCCGGGGCAAGGCACCCAGTACTTC.

As to this clonotype: Given a much more abundant clone one base away, this may be a read error. The chain uses TRBV6-6 and TRBJ2-7; the D call may be TRBD1 or TRBD2 (5 bases each). Germline V gene data show CDR1 as MNHNY and CDR2 as SVGAGI (reference sequence). This CDR3 has 15 amino acids. CDR3 DNA: TGTGCCAGCAGTTACGGGGACGGTCGCTCCTACGAGCAGTGCTTC. Its translation is CASSYGDGRSYEQCF.

Comments on this clonotype: A much more abundant neighbour one base away suggests this may be a read error. The chain uses TRBV30 and TRBJ1-2; D is unclear. From germline, CDR1 is GTSNPN and CDR2 SVGIG (reference sequence). The CDR3 is 12 residues long. DNA for the CDR3: TGTGCCTTGAGTGCACGGGGCTATGGCTACACCTTC. It encodes CALSARGYGYTF.

In the case of this clonotype: One end of the junction does not line up with germline, which may come from a read error. The V gene is TRBV7-9, the J gene TRBJ1-6, with TRBD1 as a possible D gene (5 bases). This CDR3 comprises 13 residues. Germline-derived CDR1 and CDR2 are SEHNR and FQNEAQ (reference sequence). As DNA, the CDR3 is TGTGCCCGCAGCGACCTCAGGGACTCACCCCTCCACTTT. Protein sequence: CARSDLRDSPLHF.

Ten or more counts support this clonotype. The gene calls are TRBV27 and TRBJ1-1; 9 nucleotides match TRBD1. The V segment lost 6 bases and the J segment 4 bases; nucleotides outside the gene matches: 15. Germline V lookup: CDR1 MNHEY, CDR2 SMNVEV (reference sequence). This CDR3 spans 17 amino acids. The CDR3: CASSLITGGVESTEAFF. The DNA for the CDR3 is TGTGCCAGCAGCCTTATTACAGGGGGCGTCGAAAGCACTGAAGCTTTCTTT.

The gene calls are TRBV28 and TRBJ1-4; D remains unclear. The CDR3 contains 15 residues. Germline V CDR1 and CDR2: MDHEN, SYDVKM. V lost 4 bases to trimming and J lost 0 bases, with 9 bases between them. As DNA, the CDR3 is TGTGCCAGCAGTTGGGTGTCTGCAACTAATGAAAAACTGTTTTTT. The encoded protein is CASSWVSATNEKLFF.

This clonotype was detected ten times or more. The chain carries TRBV2 and TRBJ1-3, with 7 bases identical to TRBD1. CDR3 length: 16 residues. Per the germline V gene, CDR1 is SNHLY and CDR2 is FYNNEI. Germline trimming cut 0 bases from V and 5 bases from J; bases unmatched to any gene: 7. CDR3 in DNA: TGTGCCAGCAGTGAAGCCCCGGGACAGCTGAGAAACACCATATATTTT. Translation: CASSEAPGQLRNTIYF.